Shown below are 30 T cell receptor beta chains from a single sample sequenced in a study of cytomegalovirus exposure and HLA in healthy donors. Only in-frame clones appear in the TCRdb table, and some are missing; sequencing was by immunoSEQ multiplex PCR. The data contain about 180,000 clones, less than 85% of them singletons. The sample taken for sequencing was PBMCs. The receptor source for this set is a man younger than 30 in good health and CMV-seropositive.

The V call is TRBV9, the J call TRBJ2-1; the D gene is possibly TRBD2 (7 bases). V was clipped by 7 bases and J by 4 bases, with 18 bases between them. This CDR3 has 15 amino acids. Germline lookup yields CDR1 SGDLS and CDR2 YYNGEE. CDR3 DNA sequence: TGTGCCAGCGCCACGGGGGGACAACAGTACAATGAGCAGTTCTTC. Encoded protein: CASATGGQQYNEQFF.

The rearrangement links TRBV5-1 to TRBJ2-1; 11 bases fit TRBD1. With V trimmed by 7 bases and J by 4 bases, 13 bases remained unmatched. The CDR3 is made up of 17 amino acids. CDR1 and CDR2 (germline): SGHRS, YFSETQ. CDR3 in DNA: TGCGCCAGCGGACAGGGGGCTCTAAATTACCCTTACAATGAGCAGTTCTTC. Translated, it gives CASGQGALNYPYNEQFF.

The V call is TRBV30, the J call TRBJ2-7, with 7 bases identical to TRBD1. With 2 bases clipped from V and 6 bases from J, the junction kept 1 base outside the gene matches. Germline V CDR1 and CDR2: GTSNPN, SVGIG (reference sequence). The CDR3 is 11 residues long. For the CDR3, the DNA is TGTGCCTGGAGTACAGGGGCCGAGCAGTACTTC. Its protein is CAWSTGAEQYF.

The V call is TRBV19, the J call TRBJ2-3, with 7 bases lining up with TRBD1. V trimming: 6 bases; J trimming: 0 bases; junction bases outside the gene matches: 9. Germline CDR1 is LNHDA and CDR2 is SQIVND (reference sequence). This CDR3 comprises 16 residues. CDR3 region: CASSLRQGSSTDTQYF. The DNA of the CDR3 is TGTGCCAGTAGCCTCAGACAGGGTTCTAGCACAGATACGCAGTATTTT.

V is TRBV27 and J is TRBJ2-1, with TRBD2 matching over 8 bases. The germline CDR1 and CDR2 sequences are MNHEY and SMNVEV (reference sequence). The CDR3 extends over 16 amino acids. V dropped 2 bases and J dropped 8; count of bases not matched to a gene: 11. CDR3 sequence reads: CASSLQAQPGGDEQFF. The CDR3 DNA sequence: TGTGCCAGCAGTTTACAAGCACAGCCGGGAGGGGATGAGCAGTTCTTC.

V and J are TRBV5-1 and TRBJ2-1, with 7 nucleotides matching TRBD2. This CDR3 spans 17 amino acids. The V and J ends lost 0 bases and 5 bases, in that order; junction bases with no gene match: 11. Germline lookup yields CDR1 SGHRS and CDR2 YFSETQ. The chain's CDR3 is CASSLVQSGASHNEQFF. DNA of the CDR3: TGCGCCAGCAGCTTGGTACAGAGCGGGGCGTCCCACAATGAGCAGTTCTTC.

This clone was recorded only once. V gene TRBV6-1 combines with J gene TRBJ1-2, with 9 positions matching TRBD1. This CDR3 region has 15 residues. V shed 5 bases and J 4 bases; nucleotides not matched to a gene: 8. CDR1 MNHNS and CDR2 SASEGT come from the germline V gene. CDR3 sequence: CASSLTGGISYGYTF. The DNA of the CDR3 is TGTGCCAGCAGTCTTACAGGGGGCATTAGCTATGGCTACACCTTC.

The chain recombines TRBV6-5 with TRBJ2-1; 7 nucleotides align to TRBD1. This CDR3 has 15 residues. Unmatched junction bases numbered 4, after V lost 1 base and J lost 4 bases. The germline V gene encodes CDR1 MNHEY and CDR2 SVGAGI. The CDR3 reads CASSYLQGSYNEQFF. CDR3 nucleotides: TGTGCCAGCAGTTACTTACAGGGGTCGTACAATGAGCAGTTCTTC.

The chain is built from TRBV6-1 and TRBJ2-2; TRBD2 agrees at 9 bases. Losses at the gene ends were 4 bases for V and 7 bases for J; bases not matched to a gene: 13. The CDR3 covers 17 residues. Germline V gene lookup returns CDR1 MNHNS and CDR2 SASEGT. The CDR3 here is CASSGIGERGANGELFF. The CDR3 coding sequence is TGTGCCAGCAGTGGAATTGGGGAGCGGGGGGCGAACGGGGAGCTGTTTTTT.

V is TRBV9 and J is TRBJ1-2, with a tentative D call TRBD1 (6 bases). This CDR3 has 15 amino acids. The V end lost 4 bases, the J end lost 3 bases, and 16 bases lay between the germline ends. From germline, CDR1 is SGDLS and CDR2 YYNGEE. The CDR3 DNA follows: TGTGCCAGCAGCATTACAGGGACGTCCTACTATGGCTACACCTTC. This sequence encodes CASSITGTSYYGYTF.

J is TRBJ2-2 and V is TRBV5-8; 8 nucleotides match TRBD1. Germline assignment: CDR1 SGHTS and CDR2 YDEGEE. J lost 3 bases, V lost 4 bases, and 5 bases had no gene match. The CDR3 runs to 15 residues. For the CDR3, the DNA is TGTGCCAGCAGCCGCGGACAGGGATACACCGGGGAGCTGTTTTTT. This sequence encodes CASSRGQGYTGELFF. Full variable domain (missing parts from reference TRBV5-8 and TRBJ2-2): EAGVTQSPTHLIKTRGQQATLRCSPISGHTSVYWYQQALGLGLQFLLWYDEGEERNRGNFPPRFSGRQFPNYSSELNVNALELEDSALYLCASSRGQGYTGELFFGEGSRLTVL.

The V gene is TRBV2, the J gene TRBJ1-4; unclear D gene. This CDR3 comprises 14 residues. V shed 2 bases and J shed 8 bases, with 12 bases lying between them. Germline V lookup: CDR1 SNHLY, CDR2 FYNNEI. CDR3 sequence reads: CASSELGGGEKLFF. The CDR3 nucleotides are TGTGCCAGCAGTGAACTGGGAGGAGGGGAAAAACTGTTTTTT.

The chain uses TRBV7-2 and TRBJ2-5; TRBD1 is a possible D gene (6 bases). The germline V gene has CDR1 SGHTA and CDR2 FQGNSA. This CDR3 is built from 16 residues. Deletions cut 4 bases from V and 5 bases from J, with 20 bases between. As DNA, the CDR3 is TGTGCCAGCAGCTCGGGCGGGCAGGGGCGGTCTGAGACCCAGTACTTC. Residues: CASSSGGQGRSETQYF. Complete variable domain (other parts from reference TRBV7-2 and TRBJ2-5): GAGVSQSPSNKVTEKGKDVELRCDPISGHTALYWYRQSLGQGLEFLIYFQGNSAPDKSGLPSDRFSAERTGGSVSTLTIQRTQQEDSAVYLCASSSGGQGRSETQYFGPGTRLLVL.

The chain combines TRBV6-4 with TRBJ2-1; TRBD2 agrees at 14 bases. J was trimmed by 7 bases and V by 4 bases; bases with no gene match: 0. The CDR3 totals 14 residues. Germline V gene lookup returns CDR1 MRHNA and CDR2 SNTAGT. In DNA form, the CDR3 reads TGTGCCAGCAGTGGACTAGCGGGAGGGAATGAGCAGTTCTTC. Protein sequence: CASSGLAGGNEQFF.

V is TRBV7-2 and J is TRBJ2-1; 12 bases align to TRBD2. The junction had 8 bases not matched to a gene; V was cut back by 4 bases and J by 7 bases. CDR1 and CDR2 from the germline V gene are SGHTA and FQGNSA. This CDR3 region has 16 residues. CDR3: CASSSSTSGRRNEQFF. The CDR3 DNA follows: TGTGCCAGCAGCTCCTCGACTAGCGGGAGAAGGAATGAGCAGTTCTTC.

The V call is TRBV9, the J call TRBJ2-3; the match to TRBD2 covers 10 bases. With 0 bases clipped from V and 6 bases from J, the junction kept 1 base outside the gene matches. The CDR3 spans 14 residues. Germline-derived CDR1 and CDR2 are SGDLS and YYNGEE. CDR3 in amino acids: CASSVDSGGDTQYF. Here the CDR3 DNA reads TGTGCCAGCAGCGTAGATAGCGGGGGGGATACGCAGTATTTT.

This chain joins TRBV11-3 and TRBJ1-2; possible D gene TRBD1, 6 bases. The ends were cut back, 3 bases at V and 2 bases at J, with 10 bases in the middle. The CDR3 is 14 amino acids. Germline V gene lookup returns CDR1 SGHNT and CDR2 YENEEA. The CDR3 protein is CASSFTGTNYGYTF. CDR3 DNA sequence: TGTGCCAGCAGCTTTACAGGGACAAACTATGGCTACACCTTC. The entire variable domain, with the rest obtained from reference TRBV11-3 and TRBJ1-2, is as follows: EAGVVQSPRYKIIEKKQPVAFWCNPISGHNTLYWYLQNLGQGPELLIRYENEEAVDDSQLPKDRFSAERLKGVDSTLKIQPAELGDSAVYLCASSFTGTNYGYTFGSGTRLTVV.

The chain is built from TRBV28 and TRBJ2-4, with 8 bases aligning to TRBD1. Germline values: CDR1 MDHEN, CDR2 SYDVKM. With V trimmed by 2 bases and J by 1 base, 1 base remained unmatched. This CDR3 contains 15 residues. The CDR3 spells CASSLQGAAKNIQYF. CDR3 DNA sequence: TGTGCCAGCAGTTTACAGGGGGCGGCCAAAAACATTCAGTACTTC.

V and J are TRBV28 and TRBJ1-5; D is uncertain. This CDR3 region has 12 residues. From germline, CDR1 is MDHEN and CDR2 SYDVKM. Trimming removed 6 bases at V and 9 bases at J, with 12 bases between. As DNA, the CDR3 is TGTGCCAGCAGAGAGACCCGGGGGCCCCAGCATTTT. Translated, it gives CASRETRGPQHF.

This chain uses TRBV28 with TRBJ2-5; 9 nucleotides line up with TRBD2. The ends lost 6 bases at V and 1 base at J; junction bases unmatched: 12. Germline values: CDR1 MDHEN, CDR2 SYDVKM. The CDR3 spans 17 residues. The DNA for the CDR3 is TGTGCCAGCAGGCTTGGGGGAGCGGGGGGACTCCAAGAGACCCAGTACTTC. This translates into CASRLGGAGGLQETQYF.

The chain carries TRBV11-2 and TRBJ1-2; D possibly corresponds to TRBD1 (5 bases). V was pared by 0 bases and J by 0 bases, with 8 bases between. The CDR3 runs 15 residues. CDR1 and CDR2 from the germline V gene are SGHAT and FQNNGV. The CDR3 nucleotides are TGTGCCAGCAGCTTAGAGGCGGGGCCTAACTATGGCTACACCTTC. Protein product: CASSLEAGPNYGYTF.

V is TRBV9 and J is TRBJ2-1; 14 nucleotides match TRBD2. The CDR3 spans 19 residues. V dropped 4 bases and J dropped 0; count of bases not matched to a gene: 9. The germline gives CDR1 SGDLS, CDR2 YYNGEE. CDR3 in DNA: TGTGCCAGCAGCCCCTGGGGACTAGCGGGGGCCAGCTCCTACAATGAGCAGTTCTTC. Translation gives CASSPWGLAGASSYNEQFF.

This chain links TRBV28 with TRBJ2-3; 8 nucleotides line up with TRBD1. V shed 4 bases and J 6 bases; nucleotides not matched to a gene: 6. This CDR3 has 14 amino acids. The germline V gene encodes CDR1 MDHEN and CDR2 SYDVKM. The DNA of the CDR3 is TGTGCCAGCAGTTCTCAGGGGGCATGGGATACGCAGTATTTT. Protein sequence: CASSSQGAWDTQYF.

The chain is built from TRBV28 and TRBJ2-2; 7 nucleotides match TRBD1. In germline, CDR1 is MDHEN, CDR2 SYDVKM. Trimming cost V 2 bases and J 6 bases; bases outside gene matches: 6. This CDR3 comprises 15 residues. DNA for the CDR3: TGTGCCAGCAGTTTACCCCCCGACAGGGCCGGGGAGCTGTTTTTT. It specifies CASSLPPDRAGELFF.

The rearrangement joins TRBV30 to TRBJ2-7; the match to TRBD2 covers 7 bases. V was pared by 3 bases and J by 2 bases, with 7 bases of the junction left unmatched. Germline values: CDR1 GTSNPN, CDR2 SVGIG (reference sequence). The CDR3 loop spans 14 amino acids. The CDR3 DNA reads as TGTGCCTGGAGACGACCTAGCGGAACCTACGAGCAGTACTTC. Translating gives CAWRRPSGTYEQYF.

V is TRBV28 and J is TRBJ1-2; TRBD1 matches at 8 bases. Germline V gene sequence: CDR1 MDHEN, CDR2 SYDVKM. V shed 6 bases, J shed 4 bases, and the junction held 7 bases outside the gene matches. The CDR3 extends over 14 amino acids. The CDR3: CASRGRDRLYGYTF. CDR3 nucleotide sequence: TGTGCCAGCAGGGGCCGGGACAGGCTCTATGGCTACACCTTC.

This clone was recorded only once. The V gene is TRBV5-1, the J gene TRBJ2-7, with 9 bases identical to TRBD1. V lost 7 bases, J lost 2 bases, and 4 bases stayed unmatched. Germline values: CDR1 SGHRS, CDR2 YFSETQ. The length of the CDR3 is 13 residues. CDR3 sequence: CASRQGGAYEQYF. CDR3 coding DNA: TGCGCCAGCCGACAGGGGGGTGCCTACGAGCAGTACTTC. The full variable domain, rest sourced from reference TRBV5-1 and TRBJ2-7, is KAGVTQTPRYLIKTRGQQVTLSCSPISGHRSVSWYQQTPGQGLQFLFEYFSETQRNKGNFPGRFSGRQFSNSRSEMNVSTLELGDSALYLCASRQGGAYEQYFGPGTRLTVT.

The chain employs TRBV11-2 and TRBJ1-2; D remains ambiguous. CDR3 length equals 14 residues. The germline V and J ends were trimmed by 5 bases and 3 bases, with 13 bases remaining between them. CDR1 and CDR2 (germline): SGHAT, FQNNGV. The CDR3 spells CASSRIQRDYGYTF. The CDR3 DNA reads TGTGCCAGCAGCCGAATCCAGAGGGACTATGGCTACACCTTC.

This CDR3 is CAVRHGGSGEKLFF. CDR3 bases: TGTGCCGTACGCCACGGGGGGTCAGGTGAAAAACTGTTTTTT. The V gene is TRBV6-5, the J gene TRBJ1-4, with D tentatively TRBD1 (5 bases). The CDR3 runs 14 residues. Trimming left V 11 bases short and J 7 bases short, with 20 bases between. Germline V gene lookup returns CDR1 MNHEY and CDR2 SVGAGI.

As concerns this clone: Within the sample, other DNA sequences also encode this same CDR3. The V and J genes are TRBV30 and TRBJ2-7; TRBD1 is a possible D gene (6 bases). Germline loops: CDR1 GTSNPN, CDR2 SVGIG (reference sequence). This CDR3 spans 12 amino acids. Trimming removed 2 bases from V and 4 bases from J, with 9 bases in between. The CDR3 nucleotides are TGTGCCTGGAGTCCACAGGGTTACGAGCAGTACTTC. Amino acid sequence: CAWSPQGYEQYF.